This entry concerns a single T cell receptor beta chain. Its matching antigen is unknown. J was trimmed by 0 bases and V by 5 bases; bases with no gene match: 6. The length of the CDR3 is 17 residues. The germline CDR1 and CDR2 sequences are SEHNR and FQNEAQ (reference sequence). This entry comes from a study of beta chain features in type 1 diabetes. Every isolated RNA sample was fully reverse transcribed, so sequencing captured expressed TCRB transcripts. Using immunoSEQ multiplex PCR, the repertoire was profiled, and TCRdb retains in-frame clones only, with some absent. The sample lists about 160,000 clones, approximately 9.1% occurring once. Findings and caveats of the study: Type 1 diabetes patients had fewer VDJ junction insertions and more deletions.

Sequenced input: central memory CD4+ T cells from blood. The receptor was derived from a woman aged 18-29 years in good health. V and J are TRBV7-9 and TRBJ1-3, with 11 bases lining up with TRBD1. The CDR3 sequence is CASSQGQGASSGNTIYF. In nucleotides, the CDR3 is TGTGCCAGCAGCCAAGGACAGGGGGCGAGCTCTGGAAACACCATATATTTT.